A single sample is the source of the 14 T cell receptor beta chains below, sequenced in a study of blood T cell repertoires in COVID-19. Data came from immunoSEQ multiplex PCR; TCRdb stores just in-frame clones and leaves some out. This table holds under 300,000 clones, roughly 85% found once. Sequences were obtained from PBMCs or T cells enriched from blood (not recorded which). The receptors shown here come from a woman aged 45-59 years who had been exposed to COVID-19.

The chain joins TRBV7-9 to TRBJ1-1; possible D gene TRBD1, 5 bases. V was trimmed by 2 bases and J by 10 bases, leaving 11 bases between them. Germline assignment: CDR1 SEHNR and CDR2 FQNEAQ (reference sequence). There are 12 residues in the CDR3. The CDR3 sequence: CASSLPRAGAFF. In DNA form, the CDR3 reads TGTGCCAGCAGCTTACCCAGGGCCGGAGCTTTCTTT.

This clone was detected once. The V gene is TRBV5-1, the J gene TRBJ1-1; no firm D call. The CDR3 is made up of 17 amino acids. Trimming removed 0 bases at V and 3 bases at J, with 18 bases between. Germline-derived CDR1 and CDR2 are SGHRS and YFSETQ. This chain's CDR3 is CASSLVPPLDKHTEAFF. Here the CDR3 DNA reads TGCGCCAGCAGCTTGGTGCCGCCACTTGACAAGCACACTGAAGCTTTCTTT.

The chain employs TRBV7-8 and TRBJ1-2; tentative D call: TRBD1 (5 bases). The CDR3 has 13 amino acids. CDR1 and CDR2 from the germline V gene are SGHVS and FQNEAQ. Trimming cost V 5 bases and J 5 bases, with 12 bases left between them. Here the CDR3 reads CASSPEAGYGYTF. DNA of the CDR3: TGTGCCAGCAGCCCAGAGGCAGGGTATGGCTACACCTTC.

The chain is built from TRBV28 and TRBJ1-5; 8 bases fit TRBD1. The CDR3 loop spans 14 amino acids. CDR1 is MDHEN, CDR2 SYDVKM, per germline. With 6 bases clipped from V and 3 bases from J, the junction kept 4 bases outside the gene matches. The CDR3: CASRDREPNQPQHF. CDR3 nucleotide sequence: TGTGCCAGCAGGGACAGGGAGCCCAATCAGCCCCAGCATTTT.

The chain carries TRBV5-1 and TRBJ2-5; 7 positions agree with TRBD1. Looked up from germline, CDR1 is SGHRS and CDR2 is YFSETQ. The CDR3 is 13 residues long. After removal of 5 bases from V and 2 bases from J, the junction contained 3 bases not matched to a gene. DNA of the CDR3: TGCGCCAGCAGTATGGGACAGCAAGAGACCCAGTACTTC. Translated, it gives CASSMGQQETQYF.

The CDR3 loop is CASSYGSGGNSPLHF. In DNA form, the CDR3 reads TGTGCCAGCAGTTATGGGTCAGGGGGGAATTCACCCCTCCACTTT. The chain recombines TRBV6-6 with TRBJ1-6; 7 nucleotides match TRBD1. Germline assignment: CDR1 MNHNY and CDR2 SVGAGI (reference sequence). The V segment lost 3 bases and the J segment 7 bases; nucleotides outside the gene matches: 6. CDR3 length equals 15 residues.

The chain has TRBV13 and TRBJ2-1; 10 nucleotides match TRBD1. There are 15 residues in the CDR3. CDR1 and CDR2 from the germline V gene are PRHDT and FYEKMQ (reference sequence). V trimming: 4 bases; J trimming: 6 bases; junction bases outside the gene matches: 6. CDR3 amino acids: CASSYPTGGFNEQFF. The CDR3 DNA reads TGTGCCAGCAGCTACCCGACAGGGGGCTTCAATGAGCAGTTCTTC.

The rearrangement links TRBV7-6 to TRBJ1-1; 8 bases line up with TRBD1. The CDR3 runs 13 residues. J was trimmed by 3 bases and V by 3 bases; bases with no gene match: 0. CDR1 and CDR2 from the germline V gene are SGHVS and FNYEAQ. In nucleotides, the CDR3 is TGTGCCAGCAGCTTCAGGGGGCACACTGAAGCTTTCTTT. This sequence encodes CASSFRGHTEAFF.

This chain connects TRBV10-1 to TRBJ2-7; D may be TRBD2 (7 bases). The CDR3 extends over 12 amino acids. Germline values: CDR1 WNHNN, CDR2 SYGVQD (reference sequence). Trimming pared 8 bases from V and 6 bases from J, leaving 14 bases between. The CDR3 loop is CASGSRGGEQYF. DNA for the CDR3: TGCGCCAGCGGATCTAGGGGGGGCGAGCAGTACTTC.

The chain uses TRBV2 and TRBJ1-2; 7 positions agree with TRBD1. CDR1 SNHLY and CDR2 FYNNEI come from the germline V gene. V lost 5 bases, J lost 6 bases, and 9 bases stayed unmatched. The CDR3 is 14 amino acids. CDR3 amino acids: CASSPTGDGNGYTF. The CDR3 DNA sequence: TGTGCCAGCAGTCCAACAGGGGACGGGAATGGCTACACCTTC.

The V and J genes are TRBV29-1 and TRBJ2-5, with 8 bases lining up with TRBD2. The CDR3 is made up of 13 amino acids. Germline V lookup: CDR1 SQVTM, CDR2 ANQGSEA. Germline trimming cut 7 bases from V and 4 bases from J; bases unmatched to any gene: 8. CDR3 sequence reads: CSGTGGYRETQYF. The CDR3 nucleotides are TGCAGCGGAACGGGGGGGTATAGAGAGACCCAGTACTTC.

The rearrangement links TRBV19 to TRBJ1-2; D may be TRBD1 (5 bases). The CDR3 has 13 amino acids. V gave up 5 bases and J gave up 0 bases, with 7 bases separating them. From germline, CDR1 is LNHDA and CDR2 SQIVND (reference sequence). Here the CDR3 reads CASSRGTNYGYTF. The DNA for the CDR3 is TGTGCCAGTAGTCGGGGGACTAACTATGGCTACACCTTC.

V and J are TRBV7-6 and TRBJ2-5, with a possible D match to TRBD2 (5 bases). This CDR3 spans 12 amino acids. Trimming shortened V by 1 base and J by 5 bases, and 5 bases separated the two germline ends. Germline V lookup: CDR1 SGHVS, CDR2 FNYEAQ. The CDR3 nucleotides are TGTGCCAGCAGCTTAGGGAGGGAGACCCAGTACTTC. It encodes CASSLGRETQYF. Filled out from reference TRBV7-6 and TRBJ2-5, the complete variable domain reads GAGVSQSPRYKVTKRGQDVALRCDPISGHVSLYWYRQALGQGPEFLTYFNYEAQQDKSGLPNDRFSAERPEGSISTLTIQRTEQRDSAMYRCASSLGRETQYFGPGTRLLVL.

V and J are TRBV7-2 and TRBJ1-2; D unresolved. The V gene lost 4 bases and the J gene lost 0 bases, with 6 bases spanning the gap. Germline V gene data show CDR1 as SGHTA and CDR2 as FQGNSA. CDR3 length: 13 residues. CDR3 amino acids: CASSSHTNYGYTF. The CDR3 nucleotides read TGTGCCAGCAGCTCTCACACTAACTATGGCTACACCTTC. The variable domain in full, with the rest retrieved from reference TRBV7-2 and TRBJ1-2, is GAGVSQSPSNKVTEKGKDVELRCDPISGHTALYWYRQSLGQGLEFLIYFQGNSAPDKSGLPSDRFSAERTGGSVSTLTIQRTQQEDSAVYLCASSSHTNYGYTFGSGTRLTVV.